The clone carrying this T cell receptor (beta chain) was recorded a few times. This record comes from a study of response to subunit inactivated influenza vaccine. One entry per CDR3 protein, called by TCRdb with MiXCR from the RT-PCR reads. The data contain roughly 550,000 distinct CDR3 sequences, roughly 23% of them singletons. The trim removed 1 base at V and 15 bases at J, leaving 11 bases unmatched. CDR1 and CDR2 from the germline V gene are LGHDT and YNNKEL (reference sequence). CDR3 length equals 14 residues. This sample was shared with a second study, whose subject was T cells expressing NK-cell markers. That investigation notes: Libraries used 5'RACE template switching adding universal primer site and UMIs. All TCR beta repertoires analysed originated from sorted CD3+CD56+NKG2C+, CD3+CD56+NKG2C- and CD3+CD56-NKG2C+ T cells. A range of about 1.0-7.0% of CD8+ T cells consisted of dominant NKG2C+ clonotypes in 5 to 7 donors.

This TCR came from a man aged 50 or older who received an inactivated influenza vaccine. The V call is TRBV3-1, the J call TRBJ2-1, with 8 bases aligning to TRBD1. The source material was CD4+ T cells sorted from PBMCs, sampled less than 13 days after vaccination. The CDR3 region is CASSQGSWDRILFF. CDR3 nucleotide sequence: TGTGCCAGCAGCCAAGGAAGTTGGGACAGGATTTTGTTCTTC.